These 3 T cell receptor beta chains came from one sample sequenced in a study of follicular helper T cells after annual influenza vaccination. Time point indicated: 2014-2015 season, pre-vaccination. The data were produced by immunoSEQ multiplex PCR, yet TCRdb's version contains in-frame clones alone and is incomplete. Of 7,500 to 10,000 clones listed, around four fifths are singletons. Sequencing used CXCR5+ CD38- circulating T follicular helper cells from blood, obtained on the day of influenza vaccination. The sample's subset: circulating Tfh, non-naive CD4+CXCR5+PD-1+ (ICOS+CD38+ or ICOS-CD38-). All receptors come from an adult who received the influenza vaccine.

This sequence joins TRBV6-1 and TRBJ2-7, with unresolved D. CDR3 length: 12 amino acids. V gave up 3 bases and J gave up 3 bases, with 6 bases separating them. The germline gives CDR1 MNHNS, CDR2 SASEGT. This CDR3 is CASSDMFYEQYF. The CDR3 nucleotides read TGTGCCAGCAGTGATATGTTCTACGAGCAGTACTTC.

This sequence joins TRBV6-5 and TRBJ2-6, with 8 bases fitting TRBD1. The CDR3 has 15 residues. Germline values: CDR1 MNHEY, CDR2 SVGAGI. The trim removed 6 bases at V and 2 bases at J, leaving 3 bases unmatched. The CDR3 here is CASRQGGAGANVLTF. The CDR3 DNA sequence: TGTGCCAGCAGACAGGGGGGAGCTGGGGCCAACGTCCTGACTTTC.

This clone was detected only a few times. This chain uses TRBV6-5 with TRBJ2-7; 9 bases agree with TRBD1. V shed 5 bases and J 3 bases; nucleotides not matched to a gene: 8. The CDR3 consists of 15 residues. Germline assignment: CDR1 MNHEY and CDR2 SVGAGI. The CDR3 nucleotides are TGTGCCAGCAGTCGAGGACAGGGGTCGCACTACGAGCAGTACTTC. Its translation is CASSRGQGSHYEQYF.